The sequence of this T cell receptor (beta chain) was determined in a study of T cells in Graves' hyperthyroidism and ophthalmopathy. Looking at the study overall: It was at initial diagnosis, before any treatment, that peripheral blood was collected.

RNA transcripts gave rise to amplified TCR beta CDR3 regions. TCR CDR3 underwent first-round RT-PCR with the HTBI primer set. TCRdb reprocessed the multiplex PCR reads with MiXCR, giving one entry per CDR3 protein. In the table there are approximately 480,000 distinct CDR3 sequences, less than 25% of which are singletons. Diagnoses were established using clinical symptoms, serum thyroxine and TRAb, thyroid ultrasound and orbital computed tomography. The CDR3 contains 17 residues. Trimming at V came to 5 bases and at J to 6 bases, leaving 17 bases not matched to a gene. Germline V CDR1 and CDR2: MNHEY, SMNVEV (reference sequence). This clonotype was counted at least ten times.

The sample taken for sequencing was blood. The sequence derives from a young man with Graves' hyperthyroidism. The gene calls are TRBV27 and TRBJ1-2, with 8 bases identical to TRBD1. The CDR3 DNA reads TGTGCCAGCAGTCCCCCCGGGGCAGGGGGCCCCCACAATGGCTACACCTTC. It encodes CASSPPGAGGPHNGYTF.